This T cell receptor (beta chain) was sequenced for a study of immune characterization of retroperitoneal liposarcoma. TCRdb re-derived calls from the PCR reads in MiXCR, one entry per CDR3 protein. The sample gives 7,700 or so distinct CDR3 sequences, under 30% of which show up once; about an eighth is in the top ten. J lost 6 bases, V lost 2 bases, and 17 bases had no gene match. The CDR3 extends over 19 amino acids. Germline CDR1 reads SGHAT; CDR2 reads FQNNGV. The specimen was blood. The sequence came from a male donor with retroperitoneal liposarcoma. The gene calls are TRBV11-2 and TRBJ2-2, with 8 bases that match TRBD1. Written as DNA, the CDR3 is TGTGCCAGCAGCTTAACCCCCAGAACTCTGACAGGGGCGGCCGGGGAGCTGTTTTTT. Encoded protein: CASSLTPRTLTGAAGELFF.